This entry concerns a single TCR beta chain. The CDR3 is 15 residues long. The V end was cut by 3 bases, the J end by 6 bases, with 14 bases between. Germline V gene sequence: CDR1 KGHDR, CDR2 SFDVKD. Via MiXCR, TCRdb re-called the RT-PCR reads, giving one row per CDR3 protein. Of 650,000 to 800,000 distinct CDR3 sequences in the sample, about 14% are singletons; the top ten hold roughly 3.9%. The receptor was derived from a female donor in good health, serving as a healthy control. The sequenced sample consisted of memory CD4+ T cells from blood. The rearrangement joins TRBV24-1 to TRBJ2-1; D remains unclear. DNA for the CDR3: TGTGCCACCAGTGATCCCTTCATGGTAGGCAATGAGCAGTTCTTC. The encoded protein is CATSDPFMVGNEQFF.